These 16 T cell receptor beta chains were sequenced from one sample in a study of control samples from healthy donors and cancer patients. Sequencing used immunoSEQ multiplex PCR; TCRdb keeps in-frame clones, though not all of them. The profile shows roughly 120,000 clones, about 94% of them singletons. What was sequenced was blood. The receptors were sampled from a man aged 30 to 45 in good health.

This clone appeared a single time. The chain joins TRBV4-1 to TRBJ1-2; D perhaps matches TRBD1 (5 bases). V was pared by 3 bases and J by 4 bases, with 15 bases between. The CDR3 sequence is 15 residues long. Germline values: CDR1 MGHRA, CDR2 YSYEKL. The DNA for the CDR3 is TGCGCCAGCAGCCACTCCCTGAGGGGTATCTATGGCTACACCTTC. This translates into CASSHSLRGIYGYTF.

The gene calls are TRBV19 and TRBJ2-3, with a tentative D call TRBD2 (6 bases). Germline V gene sequence: CDR1 LNHDA, CDR2 SQIVND (reference sequence). Between the trimmed V and J ends, which lost 5 bases and 2 bases, there was a span of 11 bases. The CDR3 consists of 14 residues. CDR3 residues: CASSFRGVTDTQYF. The CDR3 DNA reads as TGTGCCAGTAGTTTTCGCGGGGTCACAGATACGCAGTATTTT.

This clone appeared once. The CDR3 DNA follows: TGTGCCAGCAGTTTAGTTGCGGGGGACTCCTACAATGAGCAGTTCTTC. Translating gives CASSLVAGDSYNEQFF. The V and J genes are TRBV27 and TRBJ2-1; TRBD2 matches 7 bases. After removal of 2 bases from V and 0 bases from J, the junction contained 4 bases not matched to a gene. In germline, CDR1 is MNHEY, CDR2 SMNVEV (reference sequence). CDR3 length: 16 residues.

The chain employs TRBV30 and TRBJ1-2; D gene unclear. From germline, CDR1 is GTSNPN and CDR2 SVGIG (reference sequence). CDR3 size: 14 residues. V dropped 0 bases and J dropped 2 bases, with 10 bases sitting between them. The CDR3 DNA sequence: TGTGCCTGGAGTGTAATGCCAGCAAACTATGGCTACACCTTC. Its protein product is CAWSVMPANYGYTF.

The V gene is TRBV7-2, the J gene TRBJ2-4, with TRBD2 matching 14 bases. The CDR3 sequence is 19 residues long. Germline CDR1 is SGHTA and CDR2 is FQGNSA. V gave up 5 bases and J gave up 3 bases; unmatched junction bases: 12. CDR3 DNA sequence: TGTGCCAGCAGCCCCGTCCCAGGACTAGCGGGGGGCATCAAAAACATTCAGTACTTC. This encodes CASSPVPGLAGGIKNIQYF.

The CDR3 bases are TGCGCCAGCTCCCCGAGCTCCCAGATTGGAAACACCATATATTTT. This sequence encodes CASSPSSQIGNTIYF. The V and J genes are TRBV5-1 and TRBJ1-3; D not certain. Germline V gene data show CDR1 as SGHRS and CDR2 as YFSETQ. The CDR3 spans 15 residues. V was trimmed by 7 bases and J by 3 bases, leaving 17 bases between them.

This chain links TRBV6-5 with TRBJ2-7; D assignment may be TRBD1 or TRBD2 (5 bases each). This CDR3 comprises 15 residues. V lost 10 bases to trimming and J lost 2 bases, with 21 bases between them. The V gene's germline CDR1 is MNHEY and CDR2 SVGAGI. The CDR3 nucleotides read TGTGCCACTCGAGGGTGGGGCGTGCCCCCCTACGAGCAGTACGTC. Translation: CATRGWGVPPYEQYV.

V gene TRBV7-6 combines with J gene TRBJ2-5, with TRBD1 as a possible D gene (5 bases). V was pared by 3 bases and J by 1 base, with 18 bases between. The germline V gene encodes CDR1 SGHVS and CDR2 FNYEAQ. This CDR3 comprises 17 residues. CDR3 coding DNA: TGTGCCAGCAGCTTGGGCCTAAGTAGTCAGGGCCAAGAGACCCAGTACTTC. Protein: CASSLGLSSQGQETQYF.

A word on this clone: This sample also contains other DNA sequences that code for the same CDR3. CDR3 nucleotide sequence: TGTGCCAGCCGGGAAGAGACCCAGTACTTC. Encoded protein: CASREETQYF. The chain carries TRBV6-5 and TRBJ2-5; D is uncertain. The CDR3 runs to 10 residues. CDR1 MNHEY and CDR2 SVGAGI come from the germline V gene. The ends were cut back, 8 bases at V and 3 bases at J, with 4 bases in the middle.

This clone occurred a few times. The chain joins TRBV20-1 to TRBJ1-6, with 9 bases identical to TRBD1. The V and J ends lost 3 bases and 5 bases, in that order; junction bases with no gene match: 5. The germline gives CDR1 DFQATT, CDR2 SNEGSKA (reference sequence). CDR3 size: 15 residues. DNA for the CDR3: TGCAGTGCTAGTGGGGACAGGGCTGATAATTCACCCCTCCACTTT. Its translation is CSASGDRADNSPLHF.

This clone was counted once. V usage is TRBV27 and J usage is TRBJ1-6; no reliable D call. Germline CDR1 MNHEY, CDR2 SMNVEV (reference sequence). There are 15 residues in the CDR3. Trimming took off 8 bases at V and 0 bases at J, with 11 bases between the two ends. CDR3 in DNA: TGTGCCAGCGGGAGCGATTTCTCCTATAATTCACCCCTCCACTTT. This codes for CASGSDFSYNSPLHF.

The V and J genes are TRBV7-2 and TRBJ1-2, with TRBD1 matching over 8 bases. This CDR3 region has 14 residues. The junction had 7 bases not matched to a gene; V was cut back by 4 bases and J by 6 bases. Germline CDR1 reads SGHTA; CDR2 reads FQGNSA. Written as DNA, the CDR3 is TGTGCCAGCAGCTCCCGGACAGGGTCAAATGGCTACACCTTC. This codes for CASSSRTGSNGYTF. Based on the CDR3 plus reference TRBV7-2 and TRBJ1-2, the full variable domain is GAGVSQSPSNKVTEKGKDVELRCDPISGHTALYWYRQSLGQGLEFLIYFQGNSAPDKSGLPSDRFSAERTGGSVSTLTIQRTQQEDSAVYLCASSSRTGSNGYTFGSGTRLTVV.

The CDR3, as DNA: TGTGCCACCAGCAGAGACCTTGACGACGTTGATGAAGCTTTCTTT. It codes for CATSRDLDDVDEAFF. The chain has TRBV15 and TRBJ1-1; D unresolved. The germline V gene encodes CDR1 LNHNV and CDR2 YYDKDF (reference sequence). V lost 0 bases and J lost 7, with 15 bases in between. The CDR3 has 15 amino acids.

The chain carries TRBV6-6 and TRBJ2-2, with 9 bases identical to TRBD1. Losses at the gene ends were 6 bases for V and 6 bases for J; bases not matched to a gene: 5. The CDR3 spans 14 residues. Germline V gene sequence: CDR1 MNHNY, CDR2 SVGAGI (reference sequence). The CDR3 protein is CASSRDRESGELFF. The CDR3 DNA sequence: TGTGCCAGCAGCCGGGACAGGGAGTCCGGGGAGCTGTTTTTT.

This chain uses TRBV12-5 with TRBJ1-3; TRBD1 matches 8 bases. Trimming at V came to 6 bases and at J to 2 bases, leaving 3 bases not matched to a gene. The CDR3 has 14 amino acids. Germline V CDR1 and CDR2: LGHNT, FRNRAP. The CDR3 nucleotides are TGTGCTAGTGGAAAGACAGGGGCTGGAAACACCATATATTTT. Translation gives CASGKTGAGNTIYF.

This sequence joins TRBV6-5 and TRBJ2-3; D not certain. Trimming left V 7 bases short and J 8 bases short, with 16 bases between. The V gene's germline CDR1 is MNHEY and CDR2 SVGAGI. The CDR3 is made up of 13 amino acids. The CDR3 protein is CASTFEDGGTQYF. The CDR3 nucleotides are TGTGCCAGCACATTTGAGGACGGTGGTACGCAGTATTTT.